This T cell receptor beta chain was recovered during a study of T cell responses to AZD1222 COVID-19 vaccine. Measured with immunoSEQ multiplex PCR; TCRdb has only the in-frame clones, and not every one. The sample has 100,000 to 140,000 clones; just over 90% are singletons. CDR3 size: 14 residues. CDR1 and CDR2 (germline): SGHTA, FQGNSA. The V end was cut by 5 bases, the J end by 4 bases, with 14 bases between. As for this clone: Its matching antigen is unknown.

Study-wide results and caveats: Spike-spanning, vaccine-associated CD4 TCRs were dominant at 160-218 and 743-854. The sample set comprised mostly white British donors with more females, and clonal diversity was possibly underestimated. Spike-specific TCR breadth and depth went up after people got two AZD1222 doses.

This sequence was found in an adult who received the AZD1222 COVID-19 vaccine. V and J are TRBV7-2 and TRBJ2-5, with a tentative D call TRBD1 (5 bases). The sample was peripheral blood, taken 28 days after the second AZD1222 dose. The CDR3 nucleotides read TGTGCCAGCAGCCTAAGTAGGGGTTCAGAGACCCAGTACTTC. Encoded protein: CASSLSRGSETQYF.